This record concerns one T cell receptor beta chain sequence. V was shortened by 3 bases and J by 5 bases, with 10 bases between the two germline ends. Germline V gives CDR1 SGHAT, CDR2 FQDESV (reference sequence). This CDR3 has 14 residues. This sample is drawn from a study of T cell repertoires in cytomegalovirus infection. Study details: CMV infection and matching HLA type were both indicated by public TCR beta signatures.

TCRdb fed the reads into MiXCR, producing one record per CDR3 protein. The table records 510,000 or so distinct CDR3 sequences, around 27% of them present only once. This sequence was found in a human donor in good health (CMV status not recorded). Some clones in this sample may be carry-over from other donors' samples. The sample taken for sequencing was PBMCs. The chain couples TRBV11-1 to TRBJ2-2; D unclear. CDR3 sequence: CASSFSQGTGELFF. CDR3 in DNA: TGTGCCAGCAGCTTCTCCCAAGGAACCGGGGAGCTGTTTTTT.